These 28 T cell receptor beta chains were all obtained from the same sample, sequenced in a study of T-cell memory formation after mild COVID-19. Using its own MiXCR run on the 5' RACE reads, TCRdb lists one record per CDR3 protein. The sample has about 360,000 distinct CDR3 sequences, 13% to 15% seen once; the top ten hold 22%. Sequencing was performed on PBMCs or a T cell subset sorted from them (not recorded which). The receptors stem from a young man who had mild COVID-19 (a few samples of this study predate the infection). Cell type and time point are not known.

CDR3 nucleotide sequence: TGTGCCAGCAGCAAAATGGGGTACGAGCAGTACGTC. It is translated as CASSKMGYEQYV. The chain has TRBV3-1 and TRBJ2-7; the D is unclear. CDR1 is LGHDT and CDR2 is YNNKEL in the germline V gene (reference sequence). V lost 5 bases, J lost 4 bases, and 9 bases lay in between. This CDR3 contains 12 residues.

The genes are TRBV7-8 and TRBJ2-7, with D possibly matching TRBD1 (6 bases). Germline V lookup: CDR1 SGHVS, CDR2 FQNEAQ. V shed 4 bases and J shed 3 bases, with 16 bases lying between them. The CDR3 totals 15 residues. The chain's CDR3 is CASSSPMDSVYEQYF. The CDR3 DNA sequence: TGTGCCAGCAGCTCACCCATGGACAGCGTCTACGAGCAGTACTTC.

This clonotype was observed at least ten times. The gene calls are TRBV15 and TRBJ2-7; possible D gene TRBD1, 6 bases. Germline loops: CDR1 LNHNV, CDR2 YYDKDF (reference sequence). V lost 1 base and J 6 bases, leaving 10 bases between the germline ends. This CDR3 has 13 amino acids. The CDR3 DNA sequence: TGTGCCACCAGCAGAGCGGACAGAGGCGAGCAGTACGTC. This codes for CATSRADRGEQYV.

This chain joins TRBV7-3 and TRBJ2-2, with D perhaps TRBD1 (6 bases). CDR3 length: 16 residues. The V end was cut by 5 bases, the J end by 1 base, with 14 bases between. Germline values: CDR1 SGHTA, CDR2 FQGTGA. CDR3 in DNA: TGTGCCAGCAGCCCCATTGGACAGAGGAACACCGGGGAGCTGTTTTTT. Encoded protein: CASSPIGQRNTGELFF.

This clonotype was counted between two and nine times. The DNA of the CDR3 is TGTGCCAGCAGCTTAGTGGTCTATGAGCAGTTCTTC. It codes for CASSLVVYEQFF. The rearrangement joins TRBV7-9 to TRBJ2-1; D is uncertain. Germline V lookup: CDR1 SEHNR, CDR2 FQNEAQ (reference sequence). V shed 1 base and J shed 8 bases, with 6 bases lying between them. This CDR3 comprises 12 residues.

This clonotype showed up just a few times. The chain combines TRBV12-3 or TRBV12-4 with TRBJ1-5; a possible D gene is TRBD1 (5 bases). The CDR3 sequence is 15 residues long. Trimming took 2 bases from V and 1 from J, leaving 9 bases between them. CDR3 sequence reads: CASSLKGSSNQPQHF. As DNA, the CDR3 is TGTGCCAGCAGTTTAAAGGGGTCAAGCAATCAGCCCCAGCATTTT.

This clonotype has only a few counts. V is TRBV7-6 and J is TRBJ1-1; D remains unclear. Per germline, CDR1 SGHVS and CDR2 FNYEAQ. This CDR3 has 12 residues. The V and J ends lost 5 bases and 8 bases respectively, with 12 bases between them. The CDR3 region has the DNA TGTGCCAGCAGCGGAGTCTCTGGCGAAGCTTTCTTT. Its translation: CASSGVSGEAFF.

The V gene is TRBV19, the J gene TRBJ2-1; D ambiguous. The V end lost 5 bases, the J end lost 6 bases, and 17 bases lay between the germline ends. The CDR3 runs to 15 residues. Germline assignment: CDR1 LNHDA and CDR2 SQIVND (reference sequence). CDR3 amino acids: CASSEPGLRSNEQFF. The CDR3 bases are TGTGCCAGTAGTGAGCCGGGCCTCCGGAGCAATGAGCAGTTCTTC.

This clonotype was picked up many times. The V gene is TRBV4-1, the J gene TRBJ2-1; TRBD1 matches 7 bases. The CDR3 is made up of 15 amino acids. The V gene end was trimmed by 4 bases and the J gene end by 4 bases; junction bases not matched to a gene: 7. Germline loops: CDR1 MGHRA, CDR2 YSYEKL. This CDR3 is CASSRPGQPYNEQFF. The CDR3 nucleotides are TGCGCCAGCAGCCGTCCGGGACAGCCTTACAATGAGCAGTTCTTC.

The rearrangement links TRBV7-9 to TRBJ2-1, with a weak D call TRBD1 (6 bases). V lost 8 bases, J lost 7 bases, and 15 bases lay in between. The CDR3 extends over 13 amino acids. Germline loops: CDR1 SEHNR, CDR2 FQNEAQ (reference sequence). CDR3 nucleotides: TGTGCCAGCGGGCCTTCAGGGGCGAATGAGCAGTTCTTC. This gives the protein CASGPSGANEQFF.

The chain recombines TRBV5-1 with TRBJ2-7, with no clear D. Trimming cost V 5 bases and J 1 base, with 13 bases left between them. The CDR3 sequence is 14 residues long. Germline loops: CDR1 SGHRS, CDR2 YFSETQ. CDR3 region: CASSYTGNSYEQYF. In nucleotides, the CDR3 is TGCGCCAGCAGTTATACTGGTAATTCCTACGAGCAGTACTTC.

This clonotype came up a few times. The chain recombines TRBV20-1 with TRBJ1-2; tentatively, D is TRBD1 (5 bases). The germline V and J ends were trimmed by 5 bases and 7 bases, with 17 bases remaining between them. The CDR3 is made up of 13 amino acids. Germline CDR1 DFQATT, CDR2 SNEGSKA (reference sequence). The CDR3, as DNA: TGCAGTGCTCGGTCCCAAGGGGATGTTGGCTACACCTTC. Translated: CSARSQGDVGYTF.

This clonotype has a handful of counts. V is TRBV5-1 and J is TRBJ1-3; possibly TRBD1 for D (6 bases). Germline CDR1 SGHRS, CDR2 YFSETQ. The CDR3 is made up of 14 amino acids. V gave up 4 bases and J gave up 2 bases, with 10 bases separating them. CDR3 in DNA: TGCGCCAGCAGCGGTACAGGGCCTGGAAACACCATATATTTT. The encoded protein is CASSGTGPGNTIYF.

The table lists this clonotype with a few counts. The chain combines TRBV12-5 with TRBJ2-7; 9 positions match TRBD1. CDR1 is LGHNT, CDR2 FRNRAP, per germline. CDR3 length: 14 residues. V lost 7 bases to trimming and J lost 5 bases; unmatched junction nucleotides: 9. The CDR3 nucleotides read TGTGCTAGTGTCCTGGGACAGGGACTGAACGAGCAGTACGTC. Translation gives CASVLGQGLNEQYV.

V is TRBV7-9 and J is TRBJ2-3; D is unresolved. Germline assignment: CDR1 SEHNR and CDR2 FQNEAQ (reference sequence). Deletions cut 4 bases from V and 4 bases from J, with 3 bases between. The CDR3 length is 11 residues. The CDR3 region has the DNA TGTGCCAGCAGCTGGCCAGATACGCAGTATTTT. Translating it yields CASSWPDTQYF.

In this sample, this clonotype turned up a few times. V usage is TRBV12-5 and J usage is TRBJ1-1; TRBD1 matches at 8 bases. CDR1 and CDR2 (germline): LGHNT, FRNRAP. The length of the CDR3 is 15 residues. With V trimmed by 5 bases and J by 5 bases, 10 bases remained unmatched. The CDR3 coding sequence is TGTGCTAGTGGTCTCCTCAGGGGGCTGGAAACTGAAGCTTTCTTT. This encodes CASGLLRGLETEAFF.

This chain joins TRBV5-6 and TRBJ2-5, with 7 bases matching TRBD1. V shed 2 bases, J shed 5 bases, and the junction held 15 bases outside the gene matches. The CDR3 sequence is 17 residues long. CDR1 SGHDT and CDR2 YYEEEE come from the germline V gene. The CDR3: CASSFGIGGLDWETQYF. The DNA of the CDR3 is TGTGCCAGCAGCTTTGGCATAGGGGGCCTAGATTGGGAGACCCAGTACTTC. The full variable domain, its missing parts supplied by reference TRBV5-6 and TRBJ2-5, is DAGVTQSPTHLIKTRGQQVTLRCSPKSGHDTVSWYQQALGQGPQFIFQYYEEEERQRGNFPDRFSGHQFPNYSSELNVNALLLGDSALYLCASSFGIGGLDWETQYFGPGTRLLVL.

This clonotype was picked up a small number of times. The chain is built from TRBV12-3 or TRBV12-4 and TRBJ2-5; D is undetermined. V dropped 7 bases and J dropped 3 bases, with 18 bases sitting between them. This CDR3 has 15 residues. CDR3 sequence: CASTISTFPKETQYF. The CDR3 coding sequence is TGTGCCAGCACCATATCTACGTTTCCCAAAGAGACCCAGTACTTC.

This chain links TRBV2 with TRBJ1-4; D is ambiguous. V lost 5 bases, J lost 8 bases, and 15 bases lay in between. The length of the CDR3 is 14 residues. Germline CDR1 is SNHLY and CDR2 is FYNNEI. DNA of the CDR3: TGTGCCAGCAGTACACAGCTATCGTACGAAAAACTGTTTTTT. It yields the protein CASSTQLSYEKLFF.

The chain employs TRBV7-9 and TRBJ1-4, with D unclear. This CDR3 has 15 amino acids. In germline, CDR1 is SEHNR, CDR2 FQNEAQ (reference sequence). V was pared by 3 bases and J by 8 bases, with 16 bases between. DNA of the CDR3: TGTGCCAGCAGCTTCAGGAAAGACCTATCAGAAAAACTGTTTTTT. Translated, it gives CASSFRKDLSEKLFF. Filled out from reference TRBV7-9 and TRBJ1-4, the complete variable domain reads DTGVSQNPRHKITKRGQNVTFRCDPISEHNRLYWYRQTLGQGPEFLTYFQNEAQLEKSRLLSDRFSAERPKGSFSTLEIQRTEQGDSAMYLCASSFRKDLSEKLFFGSGTQLSVL.

This clonotype was picked up a small number of times. The J gene is TRBJ2-3, the V gene TRBV18; D unresolved. CDR1 and CDR2 from the germline V gene are KGHSH and LQKENI. The CDR3 covers 15 residues. V was cut by 3 bases and J by 6 bases, with 16 bases left in between. Here the CDR3 DNA reads TGTGCCAGCTCACCCGGGCGTAAGGGCATGGATACGCAGTATTTT. It encodes CASSPGRKGMDTQYF.

This clonotype was detected only a few times. The rearrangement uses TRBV6-6 and TRBJ2-5; D gene ambiguous. The CDR3 spans 18 residues. Germline V gene data show CDR1 as MNHNY and CDR2 as SVGAGI (reference sequence). The V end was cut by 8 bases, the J end by 0 bases, with 25 bases between. In nucleotides, the CDR3 is TGTGCCAGCGGATCCCCGATGTGGTGGGTCCGGTACCAAGAGACCCAGTACTTC. Translation: CASGSPMWWVRYQETQYF.

The genes are TRBV11-2 and TRBJ2-1, with a weak D call TRBD2 (5 bases). V was shortened by 6 bases and J by 7 bases, with 16 bases between the two germline ends. Germline CDR1 SGHAT, CDR2 FQNNGV. This CDR3 spans 14 amino acids. Here the CDR3 DNA reads TGTGCCAGCAGTATAAGCGGCAGCTGGAATGAGCAGTTCTTC. It is translated as CASSISGSWNEQFF.

This clonotype showed up just a few times. The CDR3 DNA reads TGTGCCAGCAGTTTACACGTCAAAGATACGCAGTATTTT. It is translated as CASSLHVKDTQYF. The genes are TRBV28 and TRBJ2-3; D remains ambiguous. The CDR3 length is 13 residues. V was trimmed by 2 bases and J by 5 bases, leaving 8 bases between them. CDR1 is MDHEN, CDR2 SYDVKM, per germline.

This clonotype was detected a few times. The chain employs TRBV20-1 and TRBJ2-1, with 9 bases identical to TRBD2. Germline CDR1 and CDR2: DFQATT and SNEGSKA (reference sequence). The CDR3 has 17 amino acids. Trimming cost V 0 bases and J 4 bases; bases outside gene matches: 10. The CDR3 loop reads CSARDPLSGGMYNEQFF. CDR3 coding DNA: TGCAGTGCTAGAGATCCGCTTAGCGGGGGAATGTACAATGAGCAGTTCTTC.

This clonotype was seen ten or more times. This chain joins TRBV6-5 and TRBJ2-7, with 9 bases aligning to TRBD1. CDR3 length equals 13 residues. Trimming took 5 bases from V and 5 from J; bases not matched to a gene: 4. CDR1 MNHEY and CDR2 SVGAGI come from the germline V gene. In DNA form, the CDR3 reads TGTGCCAGCAGTCCGGGACAGGGAAACGAGCAGTACTTC. Translation gives CASSPGQGNEQYF.

This clonotype was seen ten or more times. V and J are TRBV21-1 and TRBJ1-1. TRBV21-1 is flagged as a pseudogene. The CDR3 has 10 amino acids. CDR3 loop: CASSGPRALF. Here the CDR3 DNA reads TGTGCCAGCAGCGGCCCACGGGCCCTCTTT.

The V gene is TRBV30, the J gene TRBJ2-1, with unresolved D. Germline loops: CDR1 GTSNPN, CDR2 SVGIG (reference sequence). This CDR3 has 20 residues. V lost 4 bases to trimming and J lost 4 bases, with 32 bases between them. The CDR3 spells CAWTVDPKPSATPLYNEQFF. Here the CDR3 DNA reads TGTGCCTGGACCGTGGACCCGAAACCTTCCGCCACCCCGTTATACAATGAGCAGTTCTTC.